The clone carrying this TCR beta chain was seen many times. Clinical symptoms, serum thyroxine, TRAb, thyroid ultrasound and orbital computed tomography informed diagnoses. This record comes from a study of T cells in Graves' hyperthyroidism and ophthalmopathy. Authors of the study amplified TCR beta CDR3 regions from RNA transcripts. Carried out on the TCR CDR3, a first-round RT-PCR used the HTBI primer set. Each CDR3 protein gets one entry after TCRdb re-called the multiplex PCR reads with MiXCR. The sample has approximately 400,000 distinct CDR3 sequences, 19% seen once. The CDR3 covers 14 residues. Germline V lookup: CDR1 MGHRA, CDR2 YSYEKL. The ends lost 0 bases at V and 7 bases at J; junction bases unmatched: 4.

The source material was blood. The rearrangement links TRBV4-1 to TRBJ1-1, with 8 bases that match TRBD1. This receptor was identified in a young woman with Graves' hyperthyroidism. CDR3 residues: CASSQDRGRDEAFF. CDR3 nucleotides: TGCGCCAGCAGCCAAGACAGGGGGCGGGATGAAGCTTTCTTT.